These T cell receptor beta chains were read from a single sample in a study of cytomegalovirus exposure and HLA in healthy donors. Assay used: immunoSEQ multiplex PCR; TCRdb lists only in-frame clones, some missing. The sample lists about 130,000 clones; approximately 72% were seen once. The specimen sequenced was PBMCs. The receptors stem from a human donor in good health. Each CDR3 is given with its conserved first and last residue. The D gene is left open where the match is weak. Expanded clones are given a class, and other clones once, few, many or no size at all.

>-|-|TRBJ2-2|TRBV15
CATSRVQLNTGELFF
TGTGCCACCAGCAGAGTTCAATTGAACACCGGGGAGCTGTTTTTT
>TRBD2|-|TRBJ2-7|TRBV18
CASSPTSGANHEQYF
TGTGCCAGCTCCCCGACTAGCGGGGCGAACCACGAGCAGTACTTC
>-|-|TRBJ1-5|TRBV2
CASSVDGTYNQPQHF
TGTGCCAGCAGTGTCGACGGGACTTATAATCAGCCCCAGCATTTT
>TRBD1|-|TRBJ1-2|TRBV27
CASRKTGGEGYTF
TGTGCCAGCAGAAAAACAGGGGGGGAGGGCTACACCTTC
>-|-|TRBJ2-4|TRBV19
CASSIQLRGIQYF
TGTGCCAGTAGTATACAACTAAGGGGCATTCAGTACTTC
>-|-|TRBJ1-4|TRBV4-3
CASSQVGGGEKLFF
TGCGCCAGCAGCCAAGTGGGAGGGGGTGAAAAACTGTTTTTT
>TRBD2|-|TRBJ2-5|TRBV7-9
CASSFYFGRSLAGYKTQYF
TGTGCCAGCAGCTTTTACTTCGGTAGGAGTCTAGCGGGATATAAGACCCAGTACTTC
>TRBD1|-|TRBJ2-7|TRBV5-1
CASSLSPARGLSEQYF
TGCGCCAGCAGCTTGTCCCCCGCCAGGGGGCTCAGCGAGCAGTACTTC
>-|-|TRBJ2-7|TRBV7-7
CASSQGLLDEQYF
TGTGCCAGCAGTCAGGGTCTGTTGGACGAGCAGTACTTC
>TRBD1|-|TRBJ2-5|TRBV19
CASRETGEAETQYF
TGTGCCAGTAGGGAGACAGGGGAAGCCGAGACCCAGTACTTC
>TRBD1|-|TRBJ2-5|TRBV30
CAWREVQGVQETQYF
TGTGCCTGGAGAGAGGTACAGGGGGTTCAAGAGACCCAGTACTTC
>TRBD1|-|TRBJ2-6|TRBV29-1
CSVSTGAGGSGANVLTF
TGTAGCGTTTCCACCGGGGCAGGGGGCTCTGGGGCCAACGTCCTGACTTTC
>-|-|TRBJ2-1|TRBV25-1
CASSAQRERRSGDEQFF
TGTGCCAGCAGTGCTCAGAGGGAGCGGAGGTCGGGCGATGAGCAGTTCTTC
>TRBD2|-|TRBJ2-1|TRBV5-4
CASSFTSGLHEQFF
TGTGCCAGCAGCTTCACTAGCGGTCTCCATGAGCAGTTCTTC
>-|-|TRBJ1-6|TRBV2
CASTLDRVNSPLHF
TGTGCCAGCACTCTGGACAGAGTTAATTCACCCCTCCACTTT
>-|once|TRBJ2-1|TRBV28
CASSLWGRGSFPYNEQFF
TGTGCCAGCAGTTTATGGGGCCGGGGGTCTTTCCCCTACAATGAGCAGTTCTTC
>TRBD1|-|TRBJ1-1|TRBV11-2
CASSLNTGGNTEAFF
TGTGCCAGCAGCTTAAACACAGGGGGGAACACTGAAGCTTTCTTT
>-|-|TRBJ2-7|TRBV27
CASTRTGLGTGSYEQYF
TGTGCCAGCACCAGAACCGGGCTCGGGACTGGCTCCTACGAGCAGTACTTC
>-|-|TRBJ2-7|TRBV5-4
CASSLGFANEQYF
TGTGCCAGCAGCTTGGGTTTCGCTAACGAGCAGTACTTC
>-|few|TRBJ2-5|TRBV4-2
CASSQAETVQETQYF
TGTGCCAGCAGCCAAGCCGAGACAGTACAAGAGACCCAGTACTTC
>-|-|TRBJ1-5|TRBV4-1
CASSLGRNSNQPQHF
TGCGCCAGCAGCCTGGGCAGAAATAGCAATCAGCCCCAGCATTTT
>TRBD1|once|TRBJ2-2|TRBV7-2
CASSTRTGEDTGELFF
TGTGCCAGCAGCACCCGGACAGGGGAGGACACCGGGGAGCTGTTTTTT
>-|-|TRBJ2-5|TRBV7-3
CASSRGSRPGETQYF
TGTGCCAGCAGCCGAGGGTCGAGGCCGGGGGAGACCCAGTACTTC
>-|-|TRBJ2-3|TRBV14
CASSPPQGGIGDTQYF
TGTGCCAGCAGCCCTCCTCAGGGTGGCATCGGAGATACGCAGTATTTT
>TRBD1|-|TRBJ1-1|TRBV7-9
CSSSPSQGAGNTEAFF
TGTTCCAGCAGCCCCTCACAGGGGGCAGGGAACACTGAAGCTTTCTTT
>TRBD1|-|TRBJ1-6|TRBV12-5
CASGLSDRVTFVGNSPLHF
TGTGCTAGTGGTTTATCCGACAGGGTAACATTCGTTGGTAATTCACCCCTCCACTTT
>-|once|TRBJ1-2|TRBV27
CASSLSGGLPYGYTF
TGTGCCAGCAGTTTATCGGGGGGGCTCCCGTATGGCTACACCTTC
>TRBD2|-|TRBJ2-5|TRBV7-9
CASSLELAGNHRETQYF
TGTGCCAGCAGCTTAGAACTAGCGGGGAACCACCGGGAGACCCAGTACTTC
>TRBD1|-|TRBJ2-5|TRBV6-6
CASSLQLTGKETQYF
TGTGCCAGCAGCCTACAATTGACAGGGAAGGAGACCCAGTACTTC
>TRBD1|-|TRBJ2-7|TRBV2
CASSLTGGSYEQYF
TGTGCCAGCAGTCTTACAGGGGGTAGCTACGAGCAGTACTTC
>-|-|TRBJ1-1|TRBV11-2
CASSSQGNTEAFF
TGTGCCAGCAGCTCACAGGGGAACACTGAAGCTTTCTTT
>-|-|TRBJ2-5|TRBV4-1
CASSQELGDPRRRETQYF
TGCGCCAGCAGCCAAGAGCTCGGAGACCCCCGGAGACGAGAGACCCAGTACTTC
>TRBD2|-|TRBJ2-5|TRBV4-3
CASSHSLSGGAGETQYF
TGCGCCAGCAGCCATTCCCTTAGCGGGGGGGCCGGAGAGACCCAGTACTTC
>TRBD1|-|TRBJ2-6|TRBV27
CASSPRTGSANVLTF
TGTGCCAGCAGTCCGCGGACAGGGTCAGCCAACGTCCTGACTTTC
>-|-|TRBJ2-3|TRBV19
CASSMLQGSTDTQYF
TGTGCCAGTAGTATGTTACAGGGCAGCACAGATACGCAGTATTTT
>TRBD1|few|TRBJ1-3|TRBV5-4
CASSIPGTGTGNTIYF
TGTGCCAGCAGCATCCCCGGGACAGGGACTGGAAACACCATATATTTT
>-|once|TRBJ2-1|TRBV10-3
CAISGGKGSYNEQFF
TGTGCCATCAGTGGAGGGAAAGGGTCCTACAATGAGCAGTTCTTC
>TRBD1|-|TRBJ2-4|TRBV14
CASSRIWTGGENIQYF
TGTGCCAGCAGCCGCATCTGGACAGGGGGAGAGAACATTCAGTACTTC
>TRBD1|-|TRBJ2-5|TRBV9
CASSVESKTGSYQETQYF
TGTGCCAGCAGCGTAGAGTCAAAGACAGGGTCGTACCAAGAGACCCAGTACTTC
>-|-|TRBJ2-2|TRBV5-4
CATGQNTGELFF
TGTGCCACGGGACAGAACACCGGGGAGCTGTTTTTT
>TRBD2|-|TRBJ2-1|TRBV19
CASSIGTSGGYDNEQFF
TGTGCCAGTAGTATAGGGACTAGCGGGGGGTATGACAATGAGCAGTTCTTC
>-|-|TRBJ1-1|TRBV30
CAWRSTYNTEAFF
TGTGCCTGGAGGTCCACTTATAACACTGAAGCTTTCTTT
>TRBD1|few|TRBJ1-4|TRBV11-2
CASSLGDRPNEKLFF
TGTGCCAGCAGCTTAGGGGACAGGCCAAATGAAAAACTGTTTTTT
>-|-|TRBJ2-3|TRBV30
CAWSPPPDRTQYF
TGTGCCTGGAGTCCCCCCCCGGACAGAACGCAGTATTTT
>-|-|TRBJ2-2|TRBV11-1
CASSLSWQGGAGELFF
TGTGCCAGCAGCTTATCGTGGCAGGGCGGGGCCGGGGAGCTGTTTTTT
>-|-|TRBJ1-6|TRBV19
CATSAGSVSPLHF
TGTGCCACCTCTGCGGGGTCGGTTTCACCCCTCCACTTT
>TRBD2|-|TRBJ2-1|TRBV5-1
CASSRGGSSYNEQFF
TGCGCCAGCAGCCGCGGGGGGAGCTCCTACAATGAGCAGTTCTTC
>-|-|TRBJ2-5|TRBV4-1
CASSPHGQDSYKETQYF
TGCGCCAGCAGCCCACACGGCCAAGACAGTTATAAAGAGACCCAGTACTTC
>TRBD1|-|TRBJ2-3|TRBV7-9
CASSLTGAITDTQYF
TGTGCCAGCAGCTTAACAGGGGCAATCACAGATACGCAGTATTTT
>-|-|TRBJ1-5|TRBV5-4
CASSAGGGNQPQHF
TGTGCCAGCAGCGCCGGTGGAGGGAATCAGCCCCAGCATTTT
>-|-|TRBJ2-1|TRBV7-9
CASTGLAGSSYNEQFF
TGTGCCAGCACCGGATTGGCGGGGAGCTCCTACAATGAGCAGTTCTTC